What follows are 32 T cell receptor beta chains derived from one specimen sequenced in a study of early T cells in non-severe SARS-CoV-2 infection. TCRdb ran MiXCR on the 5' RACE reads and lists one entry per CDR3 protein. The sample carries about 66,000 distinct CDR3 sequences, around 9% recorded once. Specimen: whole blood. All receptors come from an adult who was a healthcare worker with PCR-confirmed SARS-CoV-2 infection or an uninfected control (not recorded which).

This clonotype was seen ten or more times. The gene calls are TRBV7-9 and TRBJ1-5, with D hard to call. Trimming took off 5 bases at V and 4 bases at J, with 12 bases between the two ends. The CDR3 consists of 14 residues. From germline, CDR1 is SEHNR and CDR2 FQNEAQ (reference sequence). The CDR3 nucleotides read TGTGCCAGCAGCCAATCGAACGGGAATCAGCCCCAGCATTTT. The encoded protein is CASSQSNGNQPQHF.

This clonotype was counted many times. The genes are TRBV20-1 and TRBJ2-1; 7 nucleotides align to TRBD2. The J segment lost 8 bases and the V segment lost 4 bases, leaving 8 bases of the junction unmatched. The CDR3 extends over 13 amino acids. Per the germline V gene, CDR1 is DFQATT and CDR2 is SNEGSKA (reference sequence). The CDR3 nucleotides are TGCAGTGCTACATCCCTCCGGGAGGATGAGCAGTTCTTC. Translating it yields CSATSLREDEQFF.

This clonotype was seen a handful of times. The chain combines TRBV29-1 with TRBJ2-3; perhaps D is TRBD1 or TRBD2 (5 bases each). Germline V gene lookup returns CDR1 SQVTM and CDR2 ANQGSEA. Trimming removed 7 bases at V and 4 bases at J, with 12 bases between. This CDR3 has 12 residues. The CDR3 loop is CSAAQGPDTQYF. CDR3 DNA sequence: TGCAGCGCCGCCCAGGGACCAGATACGCAGTATTTT.

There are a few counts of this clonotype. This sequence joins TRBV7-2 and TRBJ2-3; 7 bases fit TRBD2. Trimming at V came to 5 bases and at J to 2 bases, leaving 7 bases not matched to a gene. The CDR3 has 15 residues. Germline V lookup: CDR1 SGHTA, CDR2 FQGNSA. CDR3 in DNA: TGTGCCAGCAGCACAGCGGGGCTATACACAGATACGCAGTATTTT. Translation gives CASSTAGLYTDTQYF.

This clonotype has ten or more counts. CDR3 loop: CASSPGQGDFTEAFF. The CDR3, as DNA: TGTGCCAGCTCACCGGGACAGGGCGACTTCACTGAAGCTTTCTTT. The rearrangement joins TRBV18 to TRBJ1-1; 9 bases are a match to TRBD1. The CDR3 sequence is 15 residues long. Trimming at V came to 3 bases and at J to 4 bases, leaving 6 bases not matched to a gene. Germline values: CDR1 KGHSH, CDR2 LQKENI.

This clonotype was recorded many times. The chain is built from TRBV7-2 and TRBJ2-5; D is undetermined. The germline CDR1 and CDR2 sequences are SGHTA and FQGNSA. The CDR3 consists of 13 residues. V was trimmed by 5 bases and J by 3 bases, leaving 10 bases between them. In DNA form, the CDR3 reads TGTGCCAGCAGCCTGTCCTGGGAAGAGACCCAGTACTTC. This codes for CASSLSWEETQYF.

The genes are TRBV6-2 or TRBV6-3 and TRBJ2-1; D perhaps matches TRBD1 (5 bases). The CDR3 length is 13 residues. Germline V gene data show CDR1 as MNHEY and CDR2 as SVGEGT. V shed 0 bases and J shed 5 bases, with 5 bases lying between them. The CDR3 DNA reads TGTGCCAGCAGTTACTCGGACAACAATGAGCAGTTCTTC. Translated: CASSYSDNNEQFF.

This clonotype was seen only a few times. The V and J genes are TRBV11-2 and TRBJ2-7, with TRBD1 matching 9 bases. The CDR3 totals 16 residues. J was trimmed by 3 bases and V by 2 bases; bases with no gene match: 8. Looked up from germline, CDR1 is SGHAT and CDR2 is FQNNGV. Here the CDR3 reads CASSLRTGEGDYEQYF. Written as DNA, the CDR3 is TGTGCCAGCAGCTTACGGACAGGGGAGGGGGACTACGAGCAGTACTTC.

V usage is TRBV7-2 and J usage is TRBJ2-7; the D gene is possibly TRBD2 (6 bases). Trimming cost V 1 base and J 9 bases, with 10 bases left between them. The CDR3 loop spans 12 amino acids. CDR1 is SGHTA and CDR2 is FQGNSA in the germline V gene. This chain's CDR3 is CASSLESGRQYF. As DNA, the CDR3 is TGTGCCAGCAGCTTAGAGTCCGGGAGGCAGTACTTC.

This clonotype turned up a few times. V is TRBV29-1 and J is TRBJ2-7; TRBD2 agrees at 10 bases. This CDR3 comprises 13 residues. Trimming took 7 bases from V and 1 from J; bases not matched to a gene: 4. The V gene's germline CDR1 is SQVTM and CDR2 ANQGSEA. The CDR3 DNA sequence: TGCAGCGCTAGCGGGAGCCAGTCCTACGAGCAGTACTTC. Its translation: CSASGSQSYEQYF.

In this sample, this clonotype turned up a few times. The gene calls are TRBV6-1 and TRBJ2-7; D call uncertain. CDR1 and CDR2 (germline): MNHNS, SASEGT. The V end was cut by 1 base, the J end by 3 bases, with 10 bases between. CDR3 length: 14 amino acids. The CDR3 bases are TGTGCCAGCAGTGAAGGGACGGACCTCTACGAGCAGTACTTC. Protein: CASSEGTDLYEQYF.

The CDR3 loop is CASSRVYEQYF. CDR3 nucleotide sequence: TGTGCCAGCAGCCGAGTGTACGAGCAGTACTTC. The rearrangement joins TRBV3-2 to TRBJ2-7. TRBV3-2 is recorded as a pseudogene. The CDR3 covers 11 residues.

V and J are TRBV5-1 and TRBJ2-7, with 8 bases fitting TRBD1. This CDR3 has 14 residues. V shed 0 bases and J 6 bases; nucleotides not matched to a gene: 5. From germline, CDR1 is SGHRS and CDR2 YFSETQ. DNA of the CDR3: TGCGCCAGCAGCTTGGCCCCCACAGGGGGCGAGCAGTACTTC. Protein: CASSLAPTGGEQYF.

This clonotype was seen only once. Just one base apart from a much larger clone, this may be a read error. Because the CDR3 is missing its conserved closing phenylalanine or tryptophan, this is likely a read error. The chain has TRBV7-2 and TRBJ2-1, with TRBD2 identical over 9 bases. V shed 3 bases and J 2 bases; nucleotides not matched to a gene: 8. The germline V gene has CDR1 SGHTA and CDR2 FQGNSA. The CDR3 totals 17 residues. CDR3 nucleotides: TGTGCCAGCAGCTTCGGATCTTCTAGCGGGGCCTACAATGAGCAGTTCTCC. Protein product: CASSFGSSSGAYNEQFS.

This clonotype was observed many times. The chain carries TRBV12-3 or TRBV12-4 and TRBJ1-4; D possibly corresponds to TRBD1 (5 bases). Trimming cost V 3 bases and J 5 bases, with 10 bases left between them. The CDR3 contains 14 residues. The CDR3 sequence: CASSFRGGNEKLFF. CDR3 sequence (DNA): TGTGCCAGCAGTTTCCGGGGGGGGAATGAAAAACTGTTTTTT.

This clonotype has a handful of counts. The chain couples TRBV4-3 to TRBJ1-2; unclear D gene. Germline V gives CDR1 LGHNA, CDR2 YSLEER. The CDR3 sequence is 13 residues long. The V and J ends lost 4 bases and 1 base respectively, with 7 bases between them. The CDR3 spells CASSPKGNYGYTF. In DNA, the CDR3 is TGCGCCAGCAGCCCCAAGGGTAACTATGGCTACACCTTC.

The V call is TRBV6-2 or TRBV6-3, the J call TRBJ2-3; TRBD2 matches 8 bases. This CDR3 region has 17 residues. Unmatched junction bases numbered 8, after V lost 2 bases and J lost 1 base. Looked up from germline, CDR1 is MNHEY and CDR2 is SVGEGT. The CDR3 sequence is CASSYPWPGLGTDTQYF. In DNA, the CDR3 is TGTGCCAGCAGTTACCCCTGGCCGGGACTAGGCACAGATACGCAGTATTTT.

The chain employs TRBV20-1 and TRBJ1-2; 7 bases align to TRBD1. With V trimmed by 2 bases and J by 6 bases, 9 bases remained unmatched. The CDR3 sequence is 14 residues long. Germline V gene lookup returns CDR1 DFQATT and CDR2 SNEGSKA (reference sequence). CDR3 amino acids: CSARPGTVRNGYTF. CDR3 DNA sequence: TGCAGTGCTAGACCCGGGACAGTCCGAAATGGCTACACCTTC.

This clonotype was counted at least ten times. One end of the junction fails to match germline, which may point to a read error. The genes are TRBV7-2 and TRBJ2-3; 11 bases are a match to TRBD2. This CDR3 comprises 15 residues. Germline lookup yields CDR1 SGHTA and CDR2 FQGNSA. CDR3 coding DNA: TGTGCCAGCACCTTAGCGGGAGGGCGCACAGATACGCAGTATTTT. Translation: CASTLAGGRTDTQYF.

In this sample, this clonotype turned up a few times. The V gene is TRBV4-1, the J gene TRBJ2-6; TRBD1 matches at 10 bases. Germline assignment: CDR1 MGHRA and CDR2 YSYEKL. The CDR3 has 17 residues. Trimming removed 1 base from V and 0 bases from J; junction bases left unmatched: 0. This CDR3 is CASSQGTGGSGANVLTF. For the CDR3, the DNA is TGCGCCAGCAGCCAAGGGACAGGGGGCTCTGGGGCCAACGTCCTGACTTTC.

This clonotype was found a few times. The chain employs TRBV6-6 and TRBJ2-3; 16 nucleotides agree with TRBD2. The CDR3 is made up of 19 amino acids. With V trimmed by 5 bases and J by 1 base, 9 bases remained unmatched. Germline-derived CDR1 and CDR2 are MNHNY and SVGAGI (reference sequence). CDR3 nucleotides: TGTGCCAGCAGTCCATCCGGGACTAGCGGGAGGGTGGGCACAGATACGCAGTATTTT. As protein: CASSPSGTSGRVGTDTQYF.

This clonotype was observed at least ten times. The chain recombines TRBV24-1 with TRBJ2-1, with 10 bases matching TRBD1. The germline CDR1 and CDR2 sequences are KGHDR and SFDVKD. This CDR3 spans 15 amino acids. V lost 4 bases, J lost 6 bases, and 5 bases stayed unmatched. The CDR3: CATSDPGQGGNEQFF. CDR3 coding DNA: TGTGCCACCAGTGACCCTGGACAGGGGGGCAATGAGCAGTTCTTC.

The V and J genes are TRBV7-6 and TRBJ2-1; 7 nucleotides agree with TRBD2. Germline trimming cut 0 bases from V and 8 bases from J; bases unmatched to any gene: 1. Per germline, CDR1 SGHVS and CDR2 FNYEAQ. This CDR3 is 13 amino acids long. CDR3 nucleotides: TGTGCCAGCAGCTTAGCGGGAGGGTATGAGCAGTTCTTC. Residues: CASSLAGGYEQFF. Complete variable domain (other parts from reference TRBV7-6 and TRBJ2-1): GAGVSQSPRYKVTKRGQDVALRCDPISGHVSLYWYRQALGQGPEFLTYFNYEAQQDKSGLPNDRFSAERPEGSISTLTIQRTEQRDSAMYRCASSLAGGYEQFFGPGTRLTVL.

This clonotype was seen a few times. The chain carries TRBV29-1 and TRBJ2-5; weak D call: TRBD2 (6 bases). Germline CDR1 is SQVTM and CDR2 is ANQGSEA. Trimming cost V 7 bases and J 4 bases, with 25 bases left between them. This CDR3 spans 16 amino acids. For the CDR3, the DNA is TGCAGCGCCCTCCGCCCCCGGGAGAGGGGAGGAGAGACCCAGTACTTC. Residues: CSALRPRERGGETQYF.

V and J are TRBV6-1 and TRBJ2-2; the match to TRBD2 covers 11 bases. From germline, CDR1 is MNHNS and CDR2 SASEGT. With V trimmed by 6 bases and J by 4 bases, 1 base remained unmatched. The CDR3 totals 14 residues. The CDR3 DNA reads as TGTGCCAGCAGAACTAGCGGGGGCACCGGGGAGCTGTTTTTT. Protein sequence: CASRTSGGTGELFF.

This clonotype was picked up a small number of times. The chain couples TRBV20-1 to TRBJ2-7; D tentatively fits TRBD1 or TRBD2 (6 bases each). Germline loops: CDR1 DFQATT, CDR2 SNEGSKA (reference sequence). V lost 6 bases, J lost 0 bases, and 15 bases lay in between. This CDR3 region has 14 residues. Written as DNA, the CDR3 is TGCAGTGCCCCCGGGGGCGGGGTCTCCTACGAGCAGTACTTC. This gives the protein CSAPGGGVSYEQYF.

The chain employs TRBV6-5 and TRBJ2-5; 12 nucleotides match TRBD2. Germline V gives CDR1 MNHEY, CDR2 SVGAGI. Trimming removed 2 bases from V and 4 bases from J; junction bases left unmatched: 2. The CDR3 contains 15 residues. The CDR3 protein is CASSYLAGGGETQYF. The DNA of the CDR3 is TGTGCCAGCAGTTACCTAGCGGGGGGGGGAGAGACCCAGTACTTC.

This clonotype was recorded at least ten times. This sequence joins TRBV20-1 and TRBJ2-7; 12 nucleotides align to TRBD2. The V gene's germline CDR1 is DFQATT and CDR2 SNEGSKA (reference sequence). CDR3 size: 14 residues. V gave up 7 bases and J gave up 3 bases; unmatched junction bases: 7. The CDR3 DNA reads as TGCAGTGTTAAGCGACTAGCGGGAGACTACGAGCAGTACTTC. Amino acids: CSVKRLAGDYEQYF.

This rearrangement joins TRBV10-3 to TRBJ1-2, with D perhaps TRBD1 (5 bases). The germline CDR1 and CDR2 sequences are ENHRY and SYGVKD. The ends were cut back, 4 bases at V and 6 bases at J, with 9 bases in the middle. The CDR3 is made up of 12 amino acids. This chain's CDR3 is CAISVGGDGYTF. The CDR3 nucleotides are TGTGCCATCAGTGTGGGAGGGGATGGCTACACCTTC.

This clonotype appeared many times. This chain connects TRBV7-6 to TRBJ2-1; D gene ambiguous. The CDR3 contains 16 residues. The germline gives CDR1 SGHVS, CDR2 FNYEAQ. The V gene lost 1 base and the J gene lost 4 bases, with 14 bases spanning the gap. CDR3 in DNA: TGTGCCAGCAGCTTAGACCCTAGGTATGAGTACAATGAGCAGTTCTTC. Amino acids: CASSLDPRYEYNEQFF.

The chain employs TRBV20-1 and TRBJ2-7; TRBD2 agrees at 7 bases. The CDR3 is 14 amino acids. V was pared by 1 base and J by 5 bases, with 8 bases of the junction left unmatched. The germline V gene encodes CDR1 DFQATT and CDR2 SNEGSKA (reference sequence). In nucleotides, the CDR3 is TGCAGTGCTAGAGTGGCGGGAGTGGGGGACGAGCAGTACTTC. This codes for CSARVAGVGDEQYF.

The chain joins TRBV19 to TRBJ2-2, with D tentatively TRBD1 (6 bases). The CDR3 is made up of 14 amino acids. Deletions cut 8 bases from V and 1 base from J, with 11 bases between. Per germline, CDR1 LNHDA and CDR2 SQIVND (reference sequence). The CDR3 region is CASCPGQNTGELFF. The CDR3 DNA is TGTGCCAGTTGTCCGGGACAGAACACCGGGGAGCTGTTTTTT.